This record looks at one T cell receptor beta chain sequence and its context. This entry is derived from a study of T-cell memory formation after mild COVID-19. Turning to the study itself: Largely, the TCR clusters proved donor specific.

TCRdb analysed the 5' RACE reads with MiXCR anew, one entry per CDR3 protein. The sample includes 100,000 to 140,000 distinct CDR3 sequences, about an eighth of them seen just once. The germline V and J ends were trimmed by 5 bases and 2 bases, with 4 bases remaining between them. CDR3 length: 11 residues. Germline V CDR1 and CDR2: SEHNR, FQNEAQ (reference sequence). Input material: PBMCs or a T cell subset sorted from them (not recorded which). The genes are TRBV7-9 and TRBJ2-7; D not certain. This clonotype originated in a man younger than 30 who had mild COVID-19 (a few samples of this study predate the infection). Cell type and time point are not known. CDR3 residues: CASSAPYEQYF. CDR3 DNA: TGTGCCAGCAGCGCCCCCTACGAGCAGTACTTC.